This TCR beta chain comes out of a study of blood T cell repertoires in COVID-19. The CDR3 sequence is 15 residues long. V gave up 5 bases and J gave up 4 bases; unmatched junction bases: 7. The germline gives CDR1 LGHDT, CDR2 YNNKEL (reference sequence). Data came from immunoSEQ multiplex PCR; TCRdb stores just in-frame clones and leaves some out. Found here are approximately 150,000 clones, roughly four fifths of them singletons; the top ten hold 3% to 3.5%. Sequenced input: PBMCs or T cells enriched from blood (not recorded which). The TCR originated in a woman aged 45 to 65 with acute COVID-19. J is TRBJ2-5 and V is TRBV3-1 (or the pseudogene TRBV3-2); 10 bases agree with TRBD1. This CDR3 is CASSSGQGVVETQYF. As DNA, the CDR3 is TGTGCCAGCAGCTCTGGACAGGGGGTGGTAGAGACCCAGTACTTC.